This T cell receptor (beta chain) was documented in a study of blood T cell repertoires in COVID-19. Study-wide context: The study drew acute and convalescent COVID-19 samples from the United States, Italy and Spain. Sources were T cells, B-cell-depleted T cells, or PBMCs; the material itself was cDNA or gDNA.

The V gene's germline CDR1 is SNHLY and CDR2 FYNNEI. The CDR3 covers 13 residues. Trimming left V 6 bases short and J 2 bases short, with 11 bases between. In the authors' workflow: Cell counts per sample came from amplifying reference gene primers. This table comes from immunoSEQ multiplex PCR, and its TCRdb copy is limited to in-frame clones, with some not included. The V and J calls and clone size come from that table; D and trimming were worked out from the DNA. The sample shows approximately 150,000 clones, around 89% of them seen only once. The clonotype comes from a human donor in a cohort sampled during active COVID-19. The V and J genes are TRBV2 and TRBJ2-7, with D tentatively TRBD1 (5 bases). Sequencing was performed on peripheral blood. CDR3 in amino acids: CASRLSGTYEQYF. In DNA form, the CDR3 reads TGTGCCAGCAGGTTGTCAGGGACCTACGAGCAGTACTTC.